This T cell receptor beta chain was recorded in a study of OX40 agonist ivuxolimab in advanced cancers. For the study at large: Patients were treated with intravenous ivuxolimab, dosed at 0.01 to 10 mg/kg and infused every 2 weeks. The study's findings and limits: CD4+ and CD8+ blood T cells expanded clonally by week 6 at 0.1 to 3.0 mg/kg.

Sequencing was performed with immunoSEQ multiplex PCR; in TCRdb, only in-frame clones are kept and a portion is missing. The sample includes fewer than 75,000 clones, around nine tenths of them seen just once. With regard to this clone: Its target is not known.

This CDR3 region has 15 residues. V was cut by 1 base and J by 1 base, with 6 bases left in between. The germline V gene has CDR1 SGHDT and CDR2 YYEEEE. This receptor was identified in an adult with an advanced solid tumor such as melanoma, head and neck, liver or kidney cancer. Material: CD4+ or CD8+ T cells sorted from blood, obtained in a trial of the OX40 agonist ivuxolimab. The chain is built from TRBV5-6 and TRBJ2-6, with no clear D. CDR3 loop: CASSLWGSGANVLTF. CDR3 sequence (DNA): TGTGCCAGCAGCTTGTGGGGATCTGGGGCCAACGTCCTGACTTTC.